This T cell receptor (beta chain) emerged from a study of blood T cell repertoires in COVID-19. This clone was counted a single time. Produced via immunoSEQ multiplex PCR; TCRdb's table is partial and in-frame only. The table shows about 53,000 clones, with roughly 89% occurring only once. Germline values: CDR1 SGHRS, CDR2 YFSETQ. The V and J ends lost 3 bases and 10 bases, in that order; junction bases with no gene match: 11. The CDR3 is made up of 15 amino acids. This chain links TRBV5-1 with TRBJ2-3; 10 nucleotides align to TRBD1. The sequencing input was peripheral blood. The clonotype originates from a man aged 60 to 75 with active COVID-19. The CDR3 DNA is TGCGCCAGCAGCTCTTCGTGGACAGGGGGGAGGGCGCAGTATTTT. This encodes CASSSSWTGGRAQYF.